Below, 32 T cell receptor beta chains from the same sample are listed, as sequenced in a study of T cell responses to AZD1222 COVID-19 vaccine. Generated by immunoSEQ multiplex PCR, the TCRdb table keeps only in-frame clones and is missing some. The sample consists of more than 80,000 clones, approximately 86% of them appearing once. Sequences were derived from peripheral blood, sampled on day 0 of AZD1222 vaccination. These TCRs come from an adult in good health.

Comment on this clone: At one boundary the junction diverges from the germline segment, which might be a read error. This sequence joins TRBV7-7 and TRBJ2-1; 13 bases are shared with TRBD2. The CDR3 sequence is 14 residues long. CDR1 and CDR2 from the germline V gene are SSHAT and FNYEAQ (reference sequence). The chain's CDR3 is CASSRGLAGNEQFF. CDR3 nucleotides: TGTGCTAGCAGCCGGGGACTAGCGGGAAATGAGCAGTTCTTC.

The chain couples TRBV28 to TRBJ2-7, with 7 bases identical to TRBD2. Germline values: CDR1 MDHEN, CDR2 SYDVKM. This CDR3 has 14 residues. The J segment lost 5 bases and the V segment lost 9 bases, leaving 13 bases of the junction unmatched. The CDR3 loop reads CASYRGEGTNEQYF. CDR3 nucleotides: TGTGCCAGTTACAGAGGGGAGGGTACAAACGAGCAGTACTTC.

The chain couples TRBV3-1 (or the pseudogene TRBV3-2) to TRBJ2-1; D could derive from TRBD1 or TRBD2 (5 bases each). V shed 1 base and J shed 12 bases, with 22 bases lying between them. The CDR3 loop spans 16 amino acids. Germline CDR1 reads LGHDT; CDR2 reads YNNKEL (reference sequence). The CDR3 DNA reads TGTGCCAGCAGCCAAGTTACTCCCCGGGGCTCTGGCGTGCAGTTCTTC. Translating it yields CASSQVTPRGSGVQFF.

The rearrangement links TRBV4-1 to TRBJ1-2; D might be TRBD1 (5 bases). The V gene lost 5 bases and the J gene lost 4 bases, with 11 bases spanning the gap. This CDR3 has 13 amino acids. From germline, CDR1 is MGHRA and CDR2 YSYEKL. The CDR3 bases are TGCGCCAGCAGCAAGACAGCGATCTATGGCTACACCTTC. Its protein is CASSKTAIYGYTF.

The chain has TRBV19 and TRBJ2-4, with 9 bases lining up with TRBD1. V was pared by 2 bases and J by 0 bases, with 2 bases of the junction left unmatched. Germline CDR1 and CDR2: LNHDA and SQIVND (reference sequence). The CDR3 runs 16 residues. DNA of the CDR3: TGTGCCAGTAGTATAATGGGACAGGGAGCCAAAAACATTCAGTACTTC. Its translation: CASSIMGQGAKNIQYF.

The chain is built from TRBV28 and TRBJ2-7, with TRBD2 matching over 8 bases. J gave up 0 bases and V 4 bases, and 5 bases lay outside the gene matches. Germline V gene sequence: CDR1 MDHEN, CDR2 SYDVKM. There are 15 residues in the CDR3. The CDR3 loop is CASSYTGTSSYEQYF. The CDR3 coding sequence is TGTGCCAGCAGTTATACCGGGACTAGCTCCTACGAGCAGTACTTC. Together with reference TRBV28 and TRBJ2-7, the CDR3 gives the full variable domain: DVKVTQSSRYLVKRTGEKVFLECVQDMDHENMFWYRQDPGLGLRLIYFSYDVKMKEKGDIPEGYSVSREKKERFSLILESASTNQTSMYLCASSYTGTSSYEQYFGPGTRLTVT.

The J gene is TRBJ2-3, the V gene TRBV28; perhaps TRBD1 as D (5 bases). There are 15 residues in the CDR3. The V end lost 3 bases, the J end lost 2 bases, and 12 bases lay between the germline ends. CDR1 and CDR2 from the germline V gene are MDHEN and SYDVKM. Written as DNA, the CDR3 is TGTGCCAGCAGTTTGTCGTGGGGCGCCACAGATACGCAGTATTTT. It specifies CASSLSWGATDTQYF.

V gene TRBV14 combines with J gene TRBJ1-2; D possibly corresponds to TRBD1 (5 bases). V lost 1 base and J 5 bases, leaving 14 bases between the germline ends. Germline CDR1 SGHDN, CDR2 FVKESK. The CDR3 has 15 residues. In DNA form, the CDR3 reads TGTGCCAGCAGCCAAGCGGAGGGACTAGGATATGGCTACACCTTC. It specifies CASSQAEGLGYGYTF.

This clone was recorded only once. The chain links TRBV19 to TRBJ1-6; possible D gene TRBD1, 6 bases. Trimming pared 4 bases from V and 10 bases from J, leaving 11 bases between. CDR1 is LNHDA, CDR2 SQIVND, per germline (reference sequence). This CDR3 spans 13 amino acids. CDR3 nucleotide sequence: TGTGCCAGTAGTAGGGGACAAAACTCACCCCTCCACTTT. It yields the protein CASSRGQNSPLHF. Together with reference TRBV19 and TRBJ1-6, the CDR3 gives the full variable domain: DGGITQSPKYLFRKEGQNVTLSCEQNLNHDAMYWYRQDPGQGLRLIYYSQIVNDFQKGDIAEGYSVSREKKESFPLTVTSAQKNPTAFYLCASSRGQNSPLHFGNGTRLTVT.

The chain couples TRBV2 to TRBJ2-7; 12 bases align to TRBD2. The CDR3 has 13 amino acids. Unmatched junction bases numbered 1, after V lost 6 bases and J lost 4 bases. The germline gives CDR1 SNHLY, CDR2 FYNNEI. DNA of the CDR3: TGTGCCAGCAGCGGACTAGCGGGGTACGAGCAGTACTTC. Amino acids: CASSGLAGYEQYF.

In the case of this clone: One end of the junction is discordant with germline, which a read error may explain. The chain uses TRBV5-1 and TRBJ2-1; a possible D gene is TRBD2 (6 bases). CDR1 is SGHRS and CDR2 is YFSETQ in the germline V gene. The CDR3 is 14 amino acids. In DNA form, the CDR3 reads TGCGCCAGCGGGAATAGCGGCTCCCACAATGAGCAGTTCTTC. It translates to CASGNSGSHNEQFF.

The V and J genes are TRBV27 and TRBJ1-4, with a tentative D call TRBD1 (6 bases). The CDR3 consists of 15 residues. Deletions cut 6 bases from V and 8 bases from J, with 19 bases between. The germline gives CDR1 MNHEY, CDR2 SMNVEV (reference sequence). CDR3 sequence (DNA): TGTGCCAGCAGCTCTTGGGGGGCGAGGGGGGAAAAACTGTTTTTT. Its protein is CASSSWGARGEKLFF.

The CDR3 is CASSLRAGGGTYSNQPQHF. In DNA form, the CDR3 reads TGTGCCAGCAGCTTACGGGCTGGAGGAGGGACCTATAGCAATCAGCCCCAGCATTTT. The chain joins TRBV7-8 to TRBJ1-5; D possibly corresponds to TRBD1 (5 bases). The V and J ends lost 2 bases and 0 bases respectively, with 20 bases between them. This CDR3 is built from 19 residues. Germline V lookup: CDR1 SGHVS, CDR2 FQNEAQ. Based on the CDR3 plus reference TRBV7-8 and TRBJ1-5, the full variable domain is GAGVSQSPRYKVAKRGQDVALRCDPISGHVSLFWYQQALGQGPEFLTYFQNEAQLDKSGLPSDRFFAERPEGSVSTLKIQRTQQEDSAVYLCASSLRAGGGTYSNQPQHFGDGTRLSIL.

The V and J genes are TRBV11-2 and TRBJ2-7; a possible D gene is TRBD1 (5 bases). Germline V gene sequence: CDR1 SGHAT, CDR2 FQNNGV. Trimming stripped 2 bases from V and 6 bases from J, with 17 bases between. The CDR3 loop spans 15 amino acids. For the CDR3, the DNA is TGTGCCAGCAGCTTAAGGCAGGGTGGTGGTGGCGAGCAGTACTTC. This codes for CASSLRQGGGGEQYF.

This clone showed up just once. This chain links TRBV30 with TRBJ1-5; no definite D call. This CDR3 is 15 amino acids long. Germline V gives CDR1 GTSNPN, CDR2 SVGIG (reference sequence). V was pared by 1 base and J by 5 bases, with 15 bases between. The CDR3 DNA reads TGTGCCTGGAGTGATATTTCCGGGATTCATCAGCCCCAGCATTTT. It translates to CAWSDISGIHQPQHF.

J is TRBJ1-5 and V is TRBV24-1; D gene uncertain. The CDR3 loop spans 12 amino acids. V was cut by 6 bases and J by 3 bases, with 5 bases left in between. Germline loops: CDR1 KGHDR, CDR2 SFDVKD. CDR3: CATSYNNQPQHF. The CDR3 DNA is TGTGCCACCAGTTATAACAATCAGCCCCAGCATTTT.

This clone was picked up a small number of times. This chain joins TRBV2 and TRBJ2-1; 9 nucleotides agree with TRBD2. Germline assignment: CDR1 SNHLY and CDR2 FYNNEI. With 8 bases clipped from V and 4 bases from J, the junction kept 6 bases outside the gene matches. The CDR3 has 14 residues. DNA of the CDR3: TGTGCCAGCGTGGTGCGGGAGGGATACAATGAGCAGTTCTTC. Translated, it gives CASVVREGYNEQFF. Full variable domain (outside the CDR3, taken from reference TRBV2 and TRBJ2-1): EPEVTQTPSHQVTQMGQEVILRCVPISNHLYFYWYRQILGQKVEFLVSFYNNEISEKSEIFDDQFSVERPDGSNFTLKIRSTKLEDSAMYFCASVVREGYNEQFFGPGTRLTVL.

V and J are TRBV5-8 and TRBJ1-5, with D perhaps TRBD1 (6 bases). Germline V lookup: CDR1 SGHTS, CDR2 YDEGEE. Trimming pared 4 bases from V and 7 bases from J, leaving 15 bases between. There are 14 residues in the CDR3. CDR3 amino acids: CASSPNGGHQPQHF. DNA for the CDR3: TGTGCCAGCAGCCCAAACGGGGGGCACCAGCCCCAGCATTTT. Based on the CDR3 plus reference TRBV5-8 and TRBJ1-5, the full variable domain is EAGVTQSPTHLIKTRGQQATLRCSPISGHTSVYWYQQALGLGLQFLLWYDEGEERNRGNFPPRFSGRQFPNYSSELNVNALELEDSALYLCASSPNGGHQPQHFGDGTRLSIL.

V and J are TRBV28 and TRBJ1-2; tentatively, D is TRBD1 (5 bases). CDR3 length: 14 residues. V lost 2 bases, J lost 2 bases, and 9 bases lay in between. Germline values: CDR1 MDHEN, CDR2 SYDVKM. The CDR3 spells CASSLRDLNYGYTF. The CDR3 nucleotides are TGTGCCAGCAGTTTAAGGGACTTAAACTATGGCTACACCTTC.

The gene calls are TRBV5-6 and TRBJ2-1; either TRBD1 or TRBD2 may supply D (5 bases each). The CDR3 is 19 residues long. Per germline, CDR1 SGHDT and CDR2 YYEEEE. Trimming stripped 4 bases from V and 6 bases from J, with 29 bases between. The CDR3 spells CASSHGAADPFRDTNEQFF. DNA of the CDR3: TGTGCCAGCAGCCACGGGGCAGCGGACCCCTTTCGGGATACCAATGAGCAGTTCTTC.

V usage is TRBV28 and J usage is TRBJ2-7; D gene unclear. The CDR3 runs 12 residues. V was cut by 6 bases and J by 5 bases, with 11 bases left in between. Germline CDR1 and CDR2: MDHEN and SYDVKM. The CDR3 DNA is TGTGCCAGCAGACATTCACGGCACGAGCAGTACTTC. Translation: CASRHSRHEQYF.

The rearrangement uses TRBV11-2 and TRBJ1-5; D gene uncertain. Trimming removed 1 base at V and 4 bases at J, with 14 bases between. Looked up from germline, CDR1 is SGHAT and CDR2 is FQNNGV. This CDR3 is 16 amino acids long. CDR3 amino acids: CASSLGRAEPNQPQHF. In DNA, the CDR3 is TGTGCCAGCAGCTTAGGAAGGGCAGAGCCTAATCAGCCCCAGCATTTT. The full variable domain, completed using reference TRBV11-2 and TRBJ1-5, is EAGVAQSPRYKIIEKRQSVAFWCNPISGHATLYWYQQILGQGPKLLIQFQNNGVVDDSQLPKDRFSAERLKGVDSTLKIQPAKLEDSAVYLCASSLGRAEPNQPQHFGDGTRLSIL.

The CDR3 nucleotides read TGCGCCAGCAGCCCCACGCTCCAGGGAGGGACTGAAGCTTTCTTT. This codes for CASSPTLQGGTEAFF. The J gene is TRBJ1-1, the V gene TRBV4-3; TRBD1 is a possible D gene (5 bases). Germline V lookup: CDR1 LGHNA, CDR2 YSLEER. V dropped 4 bases and J dropped 5 bases, with 17 bases sitting between them. This CDR3 comprises 15 residues.

V usage is TRBV10-3 and J usage is TRBJ1-5; possibly TRBD1 for D (6 bases). V was shortened by 3 bases and J by 5 bases, with 11 bases between the two germline ends. The germline gives CDR1 ENHRY, CDR2 SYGVKD. CDR3 length equals 14 residues. CDR3 nucleotide sequence: TGTGCCATCAGTGAAAGGAAGGGGGATCAGCCCCAGCATTTT. This codes for CAISERKGDQPQHF.

CDR3 coding DNA: TGCGCCAGCAGCCATCGGGGGACTATAAACAATGAGCAGTTCTTC. It encodes CASSHRGTINNEQFF. The rearrangement links TRBV5-1 to TRBJ2-1; 7 bases map to TRBD2. This CDR3 spans 15 amino acids. Trimming cost V 4 bases and J 5 bases; bases outside gene matches: 9. CDR1 is SGHRS, CDR2 YFSETQ, per germline.

CDR3 region: CASSLGVGETQYF. The CDR3 coding sequence is TGTGCCAGCAGCTTAGGGGTTGGGGAGACCCAGTACTTC. The chain combines TRBV11-3 with TRBJ2-5, with D unclear. CDR3 size: 13 residues. Trimming removed 1 base from V and 5 bases from J, with 8 bases in between. CDR1 is SGHNT and CDR2 is YENEEA in the germline V gene. The variable domain in full, with the rest retrieved from reference TRBV11-3 and TRBJ2-5, is EAGVVQSPRYKIIEKKQPVAFWCNPISGHNTLYWYLQNLGQGPELLIRYENEEAVDDSQLPKDRFSAERLKGVDSTLKIQPAELGDSAVYLCASSLGVGETQYFGPGTRLLVL.

The rearrangement uses TRBV5-1 and TRBJ1-6, with 9 bases lining up with TRBD1. Germline assignment: CDR1 SGHRS and CDR2 YFSETQ. The CDR3 length is 15 residues. Trimming at V came to 4 bases and at J to 9 bases, leaving 8 bases not matched to a gene. CDR3 protein: CASSRGQGLGSPLHF. The CDR3 coding sequence is TGCGCCAGCAGCCGGGGACAGGGATTGGGTTCACCCCTCCACTTT.

The CDR3, as DNA: TGTGCCAGCTCACCGAGGATCTACGAGCAGTACTTC. Its protein product is CASSPRIYEQYF. The rearrangement links TRBV18 to TRBJ2-7; D unresolved. The germline V and J ends were trimmed by 3 bases and 3 bases, with 6 bases remaining between them. Germline CDR1 reads KGHSH; CDR2 reads LQKENI. The CDR3 spans 12 residues.

CDR3 loop: CASSSNRDRGRYSNQPQHF. The CDR3 DNA follows: TGTGCCAGCAGTTCGAACCGGGACAGGGGACGTTACAGCAATCAGCCCCAGCATTTT. The chain recombines TRBV28 with TRBJ1-5, with TRBD1 matching 10 bases. CDR1 MDHEN and CDR2 SYDVKM come from the germline V gene. V dropped 4 bases and J dropped 1; count of bases not matched to a gene: 13. The CDR3 has 19 amino acids.

This chain connects TRBV9 to TRBJ1-2; 7 positions match TRBD1. Trimming at V came to 3 bases and at J to 6 bases, leaving 2 bases not matched to a gene. The CDR3 spans 12 residues. Germline lookup yields CDR1 SGDLS and CDR2 YYNGEE. CDR3 DNA sequence: TGTGCCAGCAGCGGGGACAGAAATGGCTACACCTTC. Residues: CASSGDRNGYTF.

The chain carries TRBV7-9 and TRBJ2-2, with a weak D call TRBD2 (6 bases). V was shortened by 5 bases and J by 1 base, with 11 bases between the two germline ends. The CDR3 extends over 15 amino acids. The germline gives CDR1 SEHNR, CDR2 FQNEAQ (reference sequence). The CDR3 region is CASSETSRNTGELFF. CDR3 nucleotide sequence: TGTGCCAGCAGCGAGACTAGTAGGAACACCGGGGAGCTGTTTTTT.

This clone was seen once. The V call is TRBV5-1, the J call TRBJ1-2, with unresolved D. CDR3 length equals 14 residues. Trimming took 0 bases from V and 3 from J, leaving 9 bases between them. CDR1 and CDR2 from the germline V gene are SGHRS and YFSETQ. In DNA form, the CDR3 reads TGCGCCAGCAGCTTGGGATTAAGGGACTATGGCTACACCTTC. Translating gives CASSLGLRDYGYTF.